The clone carrying this T cell receptor (beta chain) was detected only a few times. No antigen is known for it. The data were obtained in a study of vaccination and CD4 T cells after COVID-19. Study background: Each participant was administered two doses of a vaccine, which was either BNT162b2 or mRNA-1273.

Cultured CD4+ T cell DNA was sequenced using the Oncomine TCR Beta short-read assay. Each CDR3 protein gets one entry after TCRdb re-called the PCR reads with MiXCR. The table includes some 25,000 distinct CDR3 sequences, approximately 40% detected once. The CDR3 has 17 amino acids. The V segment lost 6 bases and the J segment 6 bases; nucleotides outside the gene matches: 13. Documented treatment: roughly 10-day PBMC culture with coronavirus spike peptide pools or control peptides (ViraFEST assay). Sequenced: CD4+ T cells from blood, cultured in vitro. This receptor was obtained from a human donor who had recovered from COVID-19. The chain carries TRBV12-3 or TRBV12-4 and TRBJ2-2; the match to TRBD2 covers 10 bases. The CDR3 region is CASSLNLAGVSPGELFF. The CDR3 region has the DNA TGTGCCAGCAGCCTTAACCTAGCGGGAGTCAGCCCCGGGGAGCTGTTTTTT.